The clone carrying this T cell receptor beta chain was picked up many times. Its antigen is unidentified. This entry is derived from a study of beta chain features in type 1 diabetes. Study-wide results and limits: Moderate yet significant TCRB CDR3 shortening was seen in Type 1 diabetes patients in all four CD4+ subsets.

With 0 bases removed from V and 9 bases from J, the gap between germline ends came to 12 bases. CDR1 is MNHNY and CDR2 is SVGAGI in the germline V gene (reference sequence). CDR3 length equals 13 residues. Expressed TCRB transcripts were sequenced after all isolated RNA was converted to cDNA. The protocol was immunoSEQ multiplex PCR, while the TCRdb copy is restricted to in-frame clones and leaves out a portion. The sample has fewer than 200,000 clones; around a tenth are singletons. Input material: central memory CD4+ T cells from blood. The rearrangement links TRBV6-6 to TRBJ2-7; weak D call: TRBD2 (6 bases). This TCR derives from a young man with type 1 diabetes. CDR3 amino acids: CASSYSEAAGQYF. In nucleotides, the CDR3 is TGTGCCAGCAGTTACTCAGAGGCAGCGGGGCAGTACTTC.